This T cell receptor (beta chain) appears in the sequencing data of a study of early T cells in non-severe SARS-CoV-2 infection. Overall study context: Unsorted whole-blood RNA was sequenced in bulk, leaving chains unpaired.

Researchers tagged individual cDNA molecules with unique molecular identifiers. TCRdb processed the 5' RACE reads anew with MiXCR; each CDR3 protein has one entry. Here the sample spans some 120,000 distinct CDR3 sequences, about 16% being singletons. General study findings and limits: In VDJdb matching, anti-spike CD8 responses were favored while private and CD4 specificities went missing.

As to this clonotype: The antigen remains undetermined. A much larger clone differs from this one at a single base, so this may be a read error.

The receptor comes from an adult who was a healthcare worker with PCR-confirmed SARS-CoV-2 infection or an uninfected control (not recorded which). The sequencing input was whole blood.

CDR3 DNA sequence: TGCGCCAGCAGCTTGGAGGCGGAAAGTACCGGGGAGCTGTTTTTT. Its translation is CASSLEAESTGELFF. The V and J genes are TRBV5-1 and TRBJ2-2; no reliable D call. V was pared by 0 bases and J by 5 bases, with 11 bases between. Germline-derived CDR1 and CDR2 are SGHRS and YFSETQ. The CDR3 length is 15 residues. The full variable domain, completed using reference TRBV5-1 and TRBJ2-2, is KAGVTQTPRYLIKTRGQQVTLSCSPISGHRSVSWYQQTPGQGLQFLFEYFSETQRNKGNFPGRFSGRQFSNSRSEMNVSTLELGDSALYLCASSLEAESTGELFFGEGSRLTVL.